These T cell receptor beta chains were read from a single sample in a study of post-analysis software for immune sequencing data. In TCRdb, the PCR reads were re-called with MiXCR into one record per CDR3 protein. The data show approximately 660,000 distinct CDR3 sequences, around 64% seen once. The sample was blood. The receptors here all came from a girl under 10 years old with multiple sclerosis. CDR3s include the opening cysteine and the closing phenylalanine or tryptophan. D genes are given only for firm matches. Expanded clones get a size class; other rows say once, few or many, or leave the size out.

j_gene,v_gene,abundance,d_gene,CDR3nt,CDR3aa
TRBJ2-7,TRBV7-3,NA,NA,TGTGCCAGCAGCTTACAGCAGGGGTACGAGCAGTACTTC,CASSLQQGYEQYF
TRBJ2-5,TRBV9,NA,NA,TGTGCCAGCAGCGCCATGGGAGGCAGCTCAAGCGGGACCCAGTACTTC,CASSAMGGSSSGTQYF
TRBJ2-5,TRBV7-2,NA,NA,TGTGCCAGCAGCTCGAGACTAGAAGAGACCCAGTACTTC,CASSSRLEETQYF
TRBJ1-5,TRBV29-1,few,NA,TGCAGCGTTCAAGACAGAACTAATCAGCCCCAGCATTTT,CSVQDRTNQPQHF
TRBJ1-2,TRBV29-1,NA,NA,TGCAGCATACCAGGGCGCTATGGCTACACCTTC,CSIPGRYGYTF
TRBJ2-3,TRBV12-3/TRBV12-4,NA,NA,TGTGCCAGCAGTTTACGGCTCCCAATACGCACAGATACGCAGTATTTT,CASSLRLPIRTDTQYF
TRBJ1-1,TRBV12-3/TRBV12-4,many,TRBD1,TGTGCCAGCAGCTTGACAGGGGTGAACACTGAAGCTTTCTTT,CASSLTGVNTEAFF
TRBJ2-1,TRBV5-1,NA,TRBD2,TGCGCCAGCAGCTCACCCGTTGGACTAGCGGGAGAGAGCTCCTACAATGAGCAGTTCTTC,CASSSPVGLAGESSYNEQFF
TRBJ2-6,TRBV6-6,NA,NA,TGTGCCAGCAGTCCATTAAACTCTGGGGCCAACGTCCTGACTTTC,CASSPLNSGANVLTF
TRBJ1-2,TRBV2,NA,NA,TGTGCCAGCAATCTCGGAGATGCTAACTATGGCTACACCTTC,CASNLGDANYGYTF
TRBJ2-7,TRBV5-6,NA,TRBD1,TGTGCCAGCAGCTTGGCCGGGACAGGGACCCACGAGCAGTACTTC,CASSLAGTGTHEQYF
TRBJ2-4,TRBV6-6,NA,NA,TGTGCCAGCAGTTACTCACTTTGGGCCAAAAACATTCAGTACTTC,CASSYSLWAKNIQYF
TRBJ1-2,TRBV6-5,few,TRBD1,TGTGCCAGCAGTCCCCAGGGGGGTGGCTACACCTTC,CASSPQGGGYTF
TRBJ2-7,TRBV30,few,NA,TGTGCCTGGAGTGTCCCGGGGAAAGGGTCCTACGAGCAGTACTTC,CAWSVPGKGSYEQYF
TRBJ2-5,TRBV5-5,NA,TRBD2,TGTGCCAGCAGCTTCCGACTAGCGGGAGGAAGAGAGACCCAGTACTTC,CASSFRLAGGRETQYF
TRBJ1-2,TRBV7-9,NA,TRBD1,TGTGCCAGCAGCTTATCGGACAGGGGAGGAGGTGGCTACACCTTC,CASSLSDRGGGGYTF
TRBJ2-1,TRBV4-1,NA,NA,TGCGCCAGCAGCCAAGAGGTGACTATCAGCCCGTTCTTC,CASSQEVTISPFF
TRBJ2-7,TRBV7-9,NA,TRBD1,TGTGCCAGCAGCCCCCCCGACAGGGACCACGAGCAGTACTTC,CASSPPDRDHEQYF
TRBJ1-1,TRBV2,once,NA,TGTGCCAGCAGCTCCCCGGGGGGCATGAACACTGAAGCTTTCTTT,CASSSPGGMNTEAFF
TRBJ2-7,TRBV7-2,NA,NA,TGTGCCAGCAGGGAAATGGGAGTGCTATACGAGCAGTACTTC,CASREMGVLYEQYF
TRBJ2-7,TRBV7-6,NA,TRBD1,TGTGCCAGCAGCCCGGACAGGGGGCACGAGTTGGCCTACGAGCAGTACTTC,CASSPDRGHELAYEQYF
TRBJ1-1,TRBV29-1,few,NA,TGCAGCGTTGCGGGTTTTAACACTGAAGCTTTCTTT,CSVAGFNTEAFF
TRBJ1-6,TRBV4-3,few,NA,TGCGCCAGCAGCCAGAAGGGGGGGAATTCACCCCTCCACTTT,CASSQKGGNSPLHF
TRBJ2-1,TRBV20-1,NA,NA,TGCAGTGTCTCGGGGGACTTTATCGGTGAGCAGTTCTTC,CSVSGDFIGEQFF
TRBJ2-5,TRBV7-2,NA,NA,TGTGCCAGCAGCTTAGTAGAGAGGGGGGGAGAGTACTTC,CASSLVERGGEYF
TRBJ2-3,TRBV12-3/TRBV12-4,NA,NA,TGTGCCAGCACTAAGGGGACAGATACGCAGTATTTT,CASTKGTDTQYF
TRBJ1-2,TRBV7-2,NA,NA,TGTGCCAGCAGCTTATTAGGGGGAGGTGGCTACACCTTC,CASSLLGGGGYTF
TRBJ1-6,TRBV7-3,NA,NA,TGTGCCAGCAGCGCCGGCGCGGGGAATTCACCCCTCCACTTT,CASSAGAGNSPLHF